A single sample gave rise to the 17 T cell receptor beta chains below, sequenced in a study of blood T cells in healthy people across ages. For the second PCR, which ran for 7 to 11 cycles, a sample-barcoded 5' primer and a J-beta primer mix were used. MiXCR, applied by TCRdb to the 5' RACE reads, yields one record per CDR3 protein. Here the sample spans about 600,000 distinct CDR3 sequences, more than 45% being singletons. The specimen sequenced was blood. All receptors come from a man older than 75 in good health.

This clonotype was counted between two and nine times. J is TRBJ2-5 and V is TRBV7-9, with D possibly called TRBD1 or TRBD2 (6 bases each). The germline CDR1 and CDR2 sequences are SEHNR and FQNEAQ (reference sequence). Trimming shortened V by 5 bases and J by 5 bases, and 9 bases separated the two germline ends. The CDR3 runs to 12 residues. CDR3 nucleotide sequence: TGTGCCAGCAGCATAGGGGGGGAGACCCAGTACTTC. Amino acids: CASSIGGETQYF.

The rearrangement links TRBV7-9 to TRBJ2-1; D not certain. Trimming shortened V by 1 base and J by 9 bases, and 10 bases separated the two germline ends. The CDR3 is made up of 13 amino acids. Germline V CDR1 and CDR2: SEHNR, FQNEAQ (reference sequence). CDR3 sequence: CASSLGPPSEQFF. Here the CDR3 DNA reads TGTGCCAGCAGCTTAGGCCCCCCTAGTGAGCAGTTCTTC.

The rearrangement joins TRBV5-1 to TRBJ2-1; 10 nucleotides line up with TRBD1. The germline V gene encodes CDR1 SGHRS and CDR2 YFSETQ. The CDR3 extends over 15 amino acids. J lost 5 bases, V lost 2 bases, and 4 bases had no gene match. The CDR3 region is CASSFPGQGNNEQFF. CDR3 coding DNA: TGCGCCAGCAGCTTTCCGGGACAGGGGAACAATGAGCAGTTCTTC.

V gene TRBV10-3 combines with J gene TRBJ1-2; 10 bases are a match to TRBD1. CDR3 size: 14 residues. CDR1 and CDR2 (germline): ENHRY, SYGVKD. V lost 10 bases, J lost 2 bases, and 7 bases stayed unmatched. The CDR3 sequence is CATRKDRGNYGYTF. The CDR3 DNA reads as TGTGCCACTCGGAAGGACAGGGGGAACTATGGCTACACCTTC.

In this sample, this clonotype turned up many times. The chain joins TRBV24-1 to TRBJ2-1; TRBD2 aligns across 12 bases. V shed 3 bases and J 2 bases; nucleotides not matched to a gene: 1. Germline V gene data show CDR1 as KGHDR and CDR2 as SFDVKD. This CDR3 contains 16 residues. This chain's CDR3 is CATSDTSGGPYNEQFF. CDR3 DNA sequence: TGTGCCACCAGTGATACTAGCGGGGGGCCCTACAATGAGCAGTTCTTC.

The chain is built from TRBV7-2 and TRBJ2-7, with 7 positions matching TRBD1. CDR3 length: 16 amino acids. Trimming cost V 1 base and J 0 bases; bases outside gene matches: 6. Germline V gene lookup returns CDR1 SGHTA and CDR2 FQGNSA. The CDR3 DNA reads TGTGCCAGCAGCTTAGTCCGGACAGGTAGCTCCTACGAGCAGTACTTC. Amino acids: CASSLVRTGSSYEQYF.

This clonotype has a handful of counts. The chain links TRBV4-3 to TRBJ1-2, with D perhaps matching TRBD1 (5 bases). V was clipped by 6 bases and J by 2 bases, with 13 bases between them. The CDR3 totals 14 residues. CDR1 and CDR2 from the germline V gene are LGHNA and YSLEER. In DNA, the CDR3 is TGCGCCAGCAGAGAAGGGGAGGGGAACTATGGCTACACCTTC. The encoded protein is CASREGEGNYGYTF.

The chain recombines TRBV5-5 with TRBJ2-7, with 8 bases aligning to TRBD2. This CDR3 contains 13 residues. CDR1 is SGHKS and CDR2 is YYEKEE in the germline V gene (reference sequence). The ends lost 6 bases at V and 2 bases at J; junction bases unmatched: 4. The CDR3 region has the DNA TGTGCCAGCACCTCGGGGGGGCCCTACGAGCAGTACTTC. Amino acid sequence: CASTSGGPYEQYF.

As regards this clonotype: A much more abundant neighbour one base away suggests this may be a read error. The V and J genes are TRBV6-5 and TRBJ1-6, with D hard to call. CDR3 length: 17 residues. V was trimmed by 6 bases and J by 7 bases, leaving 22 bases between them. CDR1 is MNHEY and CDR2 is SVGAGI in the germline V gene. CDR3 residues: CASSYTLHGAANSPLHF. CDR3 bases: TGTGCCAGCAGCTACACCCTACACGGCGCGGCCAATTCACCCCTCCACTTT.

This clonotype was counted a few times. The V and J genes are TRBV20-1 and TRBJ1-1; D not resolved. V lost 3 bases, J lost 2 bases, and 10 bases lay in between. The germline V gene has CDR1 DFQATT and CDR2 SNEGSKA (reference sequence). The length of the CDR3 is 13 residues. This CDR3 is CSARDEGNTEAFF. CDR3 in DNA: TGCAGTGCTAGGGACGAGGGAAACACTGAAGCTTTCTTT.

The chain recombines TRBV2 with TRBJ2-5; D perhaps matches TRBD2 (6 bases). The J call could be wrong; TRBJ2-1 is a better fit for the DNA end. The CDR3 covers 13 residues. Germline V gene data show CDR1 as SNHLY and CDR2 as FYNNEI. The CDR3 reads CASSERREETQFF. The CDR3 DNA reads TGTGCCAGCAGTGAAAGGCGGGAAGAGACCCAGTTCTTC.

This clonotype was recorded many times. V usage is TRBV6-5 and J usage is TRBJ2-5; D remains unclear. There are 12 residues in the CDR3. The V end lost 1 base, the J end lost 4 bases, and 4 bases lay between the germline ends. Germline V CDR1 and CDR2: MNHEY, SVGAGI. The CDR3 bases are TGTGCCAGCAGTTACTTCGGAGAGACCCAGTACTTC. Translating it yields CASSYFGETQYF.

The CDR3 spells CASSGGVEQFF. CDR3 DNA sequence: TGCGCCAGTTCCGGAGGGGTTGAGCAGTTCTTC. The chain couples TRBV5-1 to TRBJ2-1, with D possibly being TRBD2 (6 bases). Trimming removed 8 bases at V and 9 bases at J, with 12 bases between. The CDR3 has 11 amino acids. The germline V gene encodes CDR1 SGHRS and CDR2 YFSETQ.

This clonotype came up many times. This chain joins TRBV7-9 and TRBJ2-6; D is unclear. CDR1 and CDR2 (germline): SEHNR, FQNEAQ (reference sequence). This CDR3 spans 20 amino acids. The V gene lost 6 bases and the J gene lost 4 bases, with 28 bases spanning the gap. The CDR3 DNA reads TGTGCCAGCAGTCACAGTTACGGACGGGCGGCTGGCGTAGGGGCCAACGTCCTGACTTTC. Its protein is CASSHSYGRAAGVGANVLTF.

This sequence joins TRBV6-2 or TRBV6-3 and TRBJ2-3, with TRBD2 matching 14 bases. V lost 4 bases and J lost 0; bases outside the gene matches: 6. In germline, CDR1 is MNHEY, CDR2 SVGEGT. The CDR3 sequence is 18 residues long. The CDR3 loop is CASSSGTSGGVSTDTQYF. Written as DNA, the CDR3 is TGTGCCAGCAGTTCCGGGACTAGCGGGGGAGTTAGCACAGATACGCAGTATTTT.

This clonotype has just a few counts. V usage is TRBV5-1 and J usage is TRBJ2-7, with D tentatively TRBD1 or TRBD2 (5 bases each). V lost 4 bases and J lost 1, with 15 bases in between. The CDR3 runs 15 residues. Germline V lookup: CDR1 SGHRS, CDR2 YFSETQ. CDR3 loop: CASSQRGISSYEQYF. The CDR3 DNA is TGCGCCAGCAGCCAGAGGGGCATCTCTTCCTACGAGCAGTACTTC.

This rearrangement joins TRBV5-1 to TRBJ2-1; unclear D gene. This CDR3 contains 15 residues. CDR1 SGHRS and CDR2 YFSETQ come from the germline V gene. V lost 0 bases and J 0 bases, leaving 7 bases between the germline ends. CDR3 sequence: CASSLGSYSYNEQFF. CDR3 DNA sequence: TGCGCCAGCAGCTTGGGATCCTACTCCTACAATGAGCAGTTCTTC.